This TCR beta chain is from a study of regulatory T cells in long-lasting Graves disease. Construction of the TCR beta libraries employed iRepertoire HTBI primers in conjunction with Arm-PCR of CDR3 regions. Each CDR3 protein gets one entry after TCRdb re-called the multiplex PCR reads with MiXCR. In the table there are roughly 500,000 distinct CDR3 sequences, 12% of which are singletons. V lost 0 bases, J lost 6 bases, and 10 bases stayed unmatched. This CDR3 is built from 15 residues. Germline assignment: CDR1 DFQATT and CDR2 SNEGSKA (reference sequence). General observations from the study: Sample size, which was small, may have reduced accuracy.

This clonotype was detected ten times or more. Antigen unknown. Time point noted: newly diagnosed GD, antithyroid drugs for less than 3 months. TCR sequences were obtained from RNA taken from PBMCs. Separately, the same data were catalogued under a study of T cells in Graves' hyperthyroidism and ophthalmopathy. From that paper: With a duration under 2 months, the hyperthyroidism was newly diagnosed in patients aged 18 to 65. Expanded thyroid clonotypes (above 0.001) were mostly also found in blood. The model identified upcoming ophthalmopathy a median approximately 6.4 months ahead of onset.

The clonotype was recovered from a woman under 40 with Graves disease. This sample comprised peripheral blood mononuclear cells (PBMCs), obtained at new diagnosis, from a patient treated with antithyroid drugs. The V call is TRBV20-1, the J call TRBJ2-7, with 8 positions matching TRBD2. CDR3 protein: CSARDPAGAIAEQYF. The CDR3 DNA is TGCAGTGCTAGAGACCCAGCGGGAGCGATAGCCGAGCAGTACTTC.